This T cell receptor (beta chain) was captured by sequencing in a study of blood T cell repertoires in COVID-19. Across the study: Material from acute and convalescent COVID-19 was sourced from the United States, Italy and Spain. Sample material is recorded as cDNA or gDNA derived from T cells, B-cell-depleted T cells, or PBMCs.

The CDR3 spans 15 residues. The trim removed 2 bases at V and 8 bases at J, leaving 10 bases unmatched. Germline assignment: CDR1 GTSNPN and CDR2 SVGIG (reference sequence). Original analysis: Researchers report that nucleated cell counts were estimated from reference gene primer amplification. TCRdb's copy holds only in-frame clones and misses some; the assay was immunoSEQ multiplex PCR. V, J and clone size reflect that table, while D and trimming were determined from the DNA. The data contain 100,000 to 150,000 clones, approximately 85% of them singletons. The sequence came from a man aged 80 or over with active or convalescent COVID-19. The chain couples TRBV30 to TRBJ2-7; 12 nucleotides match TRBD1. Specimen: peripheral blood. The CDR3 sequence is CAWSPSGTGGEKQYF. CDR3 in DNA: TGTGCCTGGAGTCCATCCGGGACAGGGGGCGAAAAGCAGTACTTC.